What follows describes a single T cell receptor beta chain. The data stem from a study of blood T cell repertoires in COVID-19. Study background: PBMCs, B-cell-depleted T cells, or T cells were the source of the cDNA or gDNA that made up the material.

Seattle patients were enrolled during active infection and followed longitudinally. Per the original methods: Estimated nucleated cell counts came from reference gene primer amplification. The method was immunoSEQ multiplex PCR; TCRdb's version includes in-frame clones alone and lacks a portion of them. The D gene and trimming were derived from the DNA, and the V and J assignments and clone size from that table. The table includes approximately 500,000 clones, about 89% detected once. CDR1 is MGHRA and CDR2 is YSYEKL in the germline V gene. The CDR3 has 16 residues. V was pared by 1 base and J by 9 bases, with 16 bases between.

Sequences were obtained from peripheral blood. This sequence was found in a woman between 45 and 60 years old with COVID-19, enrolled during active disease. The chain uses TRBV4-1 and TRBJ1-6; D might be TRBD1 (5 bases). Here the CDR3 DNA reads TGCGCCAGCAGCCAAGCCACAGGCATGGAAGGTTCACCCCTCCACTTT. Its translation is CASSQATGMEGSPLHF.